What follows are 30 T cell receptor beta chains derived from one specimen sequenced in a study of identifying expanded T cells in peripheral blood (dated by TCRdb to between 2018 and 2020). Library construction relied on the immunoSEQ multiplex PCR assay. The immuneACCESS repertoire file appears here via TCRdb, limited to in-frame rearrangements. These files lack a portion of the clones; in checked studies, under half of the deficit traces to unresolved V genes, and the cause of the others is not known. Counted in this sample were some 100,000 clones; over 70% of them appeared once. Jointly, the top ten make up around 5% of the sample. The specimen sequenced was blood. The receptors here all came from a person between 18 and 69 years old in good health.

This clone has more than one count but fewer than ten. V gene TRBV2 combines with J gene TRBJ2-7, with a weak D call TRBD1 (6 bases). V was pared by 5 bases and J by 6 bases, with 11 bases between. The CDR3 totals 12 residues. Germline loops: CDR1 SNHLY, CDR2 FYNNEI. CDR3 loop: CASSTGFGEQYF. Here the CDR3 DNA reads TGTGCCAGCAGTACAGGGTTTGGCGAGCAGTACTTC.

As DNA, the CDR3 is TGTGCCAGCAGCCGGACAGGGGCCACGGTTAACTATGGCTACACCTTC. The encoded protein is CASSRTGATVNYGYTF. The rearrangement joins TRBV6-6 to TRBJ1-2, with 9 bases fitting TRBD1. The V and J ends lost 6 bases and 1 base, in that order; junction bases with no gene match: 9. This CDR3 is built from 16 residues. The germline gives CDR1 MNHNY, CDR2 SVGAGI (reference sequence).

V is TRBV11-2 and J is TRBJ1-1; D unclear. Per germline, CDR1 SGHAT and CDR2 FQNNGV. Trimming pared 0 bases from V and 0 bases from J, leaving 8 bases between. This CDR3 spans 15 amino acids. Here the CDR3 reads CASSLDPSMNTEAFF. In DNA form, the CDR3 reads TGTGCCAGCAGCTTAGACCCCAGCATGAACACTGAAGCTTTCTTT.

This rearrangement joins TRBV5-4 to TRBJ1-2; 7 bases are a match to TRBD1. CDR1 is SGHNT, CDR2 YYREEE, per germline (reference sequence). Unmatched junction bases numbered 8, after V lost 1 base and J lost 8 bases. The CDR3 is 14 residues long. The CDR3: CASSLMARGRGYTF. The CDR3, as DNA: TGTGCCAGCAGCTTGATGGCAAGGGGGCGCGGCTACACCTTC.

The chain recombines TRBV27 with TRBJ2-7, with 11 nucleotides matching TRBD1. CDR1 is MNHEY and CDR2 is SMNVEV in the germline V gene (reference sequence). The CDR3 covers 16 residues. V lost 3 bases, J lost 0 bases, and 4 bases stayed unmatched. CDR3: CASSFSGTGGSYEQYF. In DNA, the CDR3 is TGTGCCAGCAGTTTCTCCGGGACAGGGGGCTCCTACGAGCAGTACTTC.

The chain combines TRBV6-1 with TRBJ1-5, with D maybe TRBD1 (6 bases). Germline-derived CDR1 and CDR2 are MNHNS and SASEGT. V was cut by 4 bases and J by 2 bases, with 9 bases left in between. CDR3 length: 14 amino acids. CDR3 DNA sequence: TGTGCCAGCAGTGCAGGGGTTGGCAATCAGCCCCAGCATTTT. The encoded protein is CASSAGVGNQPQHF.

V is TRBV5-4 and J is TRBJ1-2; D gene unclear. The CDR3 runs to 16 residues. V lost 0 bases to trimming and J lost 0 bases, with 12 bases between them. CDR1 and CDR2 (germline): SGHNT, YYREEE (reference sequence). The CDR3 sequence is CASSLGPSQANYGYTF. The CDR3 DNA reads TGTGCCAGCAGCTTGGGCCCCTCCCAAGCTAACTATGGCTACACCTTC. The full variable domain, completed using reference TRBV5-4 and TRBJ1-2, is ETGVTQSPTHLIKTRGQQVTLRCSSQSGHNTVSWYQQALGQGPQFIFQYYREEENGRGNFPPRFSGLQFPNYSSELNVNALELDDSALYLCASSLGPSQANYGYTFGSGTRLTVV.

This sequence joins TRBV18 and TRBJ2-3; a weak D match, TRBD2 (5 bases). V was trimmed by 1 base and J by 0 bases, leaving 8 bases between them. Germline V gives CDR1 KGHSH, CDR2 LQKENI. The CDR3 is 15 residues long. CDR3 coding DNA: TGTGCCAGCTCACCACGGCCGGGGAGCACAGATACGCAGTATTTT. It yields the protein CASSPRPGSTDTQYF.

This clone was observed a handful of times. The chain joins TRBV11-3 to TRBJ2-2; D perhaps matches TRBD1 (6 bases). Trimming removed 1 base from V and 0 bases from J, with 18 bases in between. The germline V gene encodes CDR1 SGHNT and CDR2 YENEEA. The CDR3 covers 19 residues. This chain's CDR3 is CASSLGTGFMGANTGELFF. The CDR3 region has the DNA TGTGCCAGCAGCTTAGGAACAGGGTTTATGGGCGCGAACACCGGGGAGCTGTTTTTT.

This clone appeared a single time. The chain recombines TRBV10-2 with TRBJ1-1; D is undetermined. The CDR3 loop spans 11 amino acids. Germline V lookup: CDR1 WSHSY, CDR2 SAAADI. The V gene lost 3 bases and the J gene lost 10 bases, with 9 bases spanning the gap. The CDR3 sequence is CASSEQRIAFF. The CDR3 DNA sequence: TGCGCCAGCAGTGAACAACGTATAGCTTTCTTT.

The rearrangement links TRBV29-1 to TRBJ2-5; D may correspond to TRBD1 or TRBD2 (5 bases each). From germline, CDR1 is SQVTM and CDR2 ANQGSEA. The CDR3 is made up of 12 amino acids. The CDR3 spells CSTQGDQETQYF. The CDR3 nucleotides are TGCAGTACGCAGGGAGACCAAGAGACCCAGTACTTC.

The chain is built from TRBV7-8 and TRBJ2-2; D remains unclear. V lost 3 bases, J lost 7 bases, and 15 bases lay in between. Per germline, CDR1 SGHVS and CDR2 FQNEAQ. The CDR3 length is 15 residues. The CDR3 here is CASSFKEPVGGELFF. The CDR3 coding sequence is TGTGCCAGCAGCTTCAAGGAGCCGGTCGGCGGGGAGCTGTTTTTT.

The chain has TRBV10-3 and TRBJ1-3, with a tentative D call TRBD1 (6 bases). This CDR3 is built from 18 residues. Between the trimmed V and J ends, which lost 5 bases and 1 base, there was a span of 21 bases. The germline V gene encodes CDR1 ENHRY and CDR2 SYGVKD. The CDR3 DNA is TGTGCCATCAGTTCCTTGAATCTTGGGGGCAGTTCTGGAAACACCATATATTTT. It translates to CAISSLNLGGSSGNTIYF.

The chain employs TRBV6-1 and TRBJ2-5; D ambiguous. Germline CDR1 reads MNHNS; CDR2 reads SASEGT. Trimming cost V 5 bases and J 1 base, with 14 bases left between them. This CDR3 spans 15 amino acids. CDR3: CASSLEGLAQETQYF. The CDR3 DNA reads as TGTGCCAGCAGTCTTGAAGGTTTGGCCCAAGAGACCCAGTACTTC.

This clone was recorded a few times. The gene calls are TRBV7-9 and TRBJ1-6, with 7 nucleotides matching TRBD1. V was pared by 11 bases and J by 6 bases, with 10 bases of the junction left unmatched. Germline V CDR1 and CDR2: SEHNR, FQNEAQ (reference sequence). This CDR3 spans 14 amino acids. The CDR3 DNA sequence: TGTGCCGCAGGGGGGGGGAGTGGTAATTCACCCCTCCACTTT. Protein sequence: CAAGGGSGNSPLHF.

Comments on this clone: Sequence at one end of the junction differs from germline and may be a read error. The chain recombines TRBV30 with TRBJ2-5; D may be TRBD1 or TRBD2 (5 bases each). Germline-derived CDR1 and CDR2 are GTSNPN and SVGIG (reference sequence). CDR3 size: 13 residues. DNA for the CDR3: TGTGCCTGGAGTCCAAAAATCCCGGGACCACCCGACTTC. Its protein is CAWSPKIPGPPDF. Drawing the rest from reference TRBV30 and TRBJ2-5, the complete variable domain is SQTIHQWPATLVQPVGSPLSLECTVEGTSNPNLYWYRQAAGRGLQLLFYSVGIGQISSEVPQNLSASRPQDRQFILSSKKLLLSDSGFYLCAWSPKIPGPPDFGPGTRLLVL.

Only a few counts were recorded for this clone. V is TRBV7-9 and J is TRBJ1-3; D gene ambiguous. This CDR3 comprises 15 residues. CDR1 is SEHNR, CDR2 FQNEAQ, per germline (reference sequence). Trimming cost V 3 bases and J 0 bases, with 9 bases left between them. The CDR3 coding sequence is TGTGCCAGCAGCTTTGGGTCAAACTCTGGAAACACCATATATTTT. The encoded protein is CASSFGSNSGNTIYF.

The V call is TRBV21-1, the J call TRBJ2-7; the table's D call, TRBD2, was not checked against the DNA. TRBV21-1 is given as a pseudogene. The CDR3 length is 19 residues. The CDR3 DNA follows: TGTGCCAGCAGCAAAGTTGGGCCTAGCGGGGGCCAAAGCTCCTACGAGCAGTACTTC. It codes for CASSKVGPSGGQSSYEQYF.

Written as DNA, the CDR3 is TGCGCCAGCAGCCAAGATTTTCTGGGGGACTATGGCTACACCTTC. Translated: CASSQDFLGDYGYTF. V gene TRBV4-1 combines with J gene TRBJ1-2; a weak D match, TRBD1 (5 bases). There are 15 residues in the CDR3. The germline V gene encodes CDR1 MGHRA and CDR2 YSYEKL. V shed 0 bases and J shed 3 bases, with 11 bases lying between them.

The genes are TRBV6-5 and TRBJ2-3, with D possibly matching TRBD2 (6 bases). V lost 5 bases, J lost 2 bases, and 14 bases lay in between. There are 15 residues in the CDR3. Germline lookup yields CDR1 MNHEY and CDR2 SVGAGI. CDR3 amino acids: CASSPLEGLTDTQYF. The DNA for the CDR3 is TGTGCCAGCAGTCCCCTTGAGGGACTCACAGATACGCAGTATTTT.

This clone was counted between two and nine times. J is TRBJ2-1 and V is TRBV2, with a weak D call TRBD2 (6 bases). Trimming removed 0 bases from V and 10 bases from J, with 13 bases in between. Germline CDR1 and CDR2: SNHLY and FYNNEI. This CDR3 has 14 amino acids. The CDR3 nucleotides are TGTGCCAGCAGTGAAGCCCATGGGGGGACCGAGCAGTTCTTC. As protein: CASSEAHGGTEQFF.

The rearrangement uses TRBV7-9 and TRBJ2-3; tentatively, D is TRBD1 (6 bases). Germline V gene lookup returns CDR1 SEHNR and CDR2 FQNEAQ (reference sequence). Trimming removed 6 bases at V and 10 bases at J, with 17 bases between. This CDR3 region has 13 residues. The chain's CDR3 is CASRNRDTPSQYF. The DNA for the CDR3 is TGTGCCAGCAGAAACCGGGACACCCCCTCGCAGTATTTT. The full variable domain, its missing parts supplied by reference TRBV7-9 and TRBJ2-3, is DTGVSQNPRHKITKRGQNVTFRCDPISEHNRLYWYRQTLGQGPEFLTYFQNEAQLEKSRLLSDRFSAERPKGSFSTLEIQRTEQGDSAMYLCASRNRDTPSQYFGPGTRLTVL.

The genes are TRBV5-1 and TRBJ2-3; 13 nucleotides match TRBD2. Per the germline V gene, CDR1 is SGHRS and CDR2 is YFSETQ. This CDR3 spans 17 amino acids. V shed 3 bases and J 2 bases; nucleotides not matched to a gene: 6. CDR3 loop: CASSSGLAGVSTDTQYF. The CDR3 nucleotides read TGCGCCAGCAGCTCCGGACTAGCGGGAGTGTCCACAGATACGCAGTATTTT.

The genes are TRBV4-1 and TRBJ1-2; D is possibly TRBD1 (6 bases). V lost 8 bases, J lost 4 bases, and 11 bases lay in between. Looked up from germline, CDR1 is MGHRA and CDR2 is YSYEKL. CDR3 length equals 12 residues. The CDR3 reads CASGTPTYGYTF. The CDR3 DNA reads TGCGCCAGCGGGACACCGACCTATGGCTACACCTTC.

This sequence joins TRBV19 and TRBJ2-2; D gene uncertain. Germline assignment: CDR1 LNHDA and CDR2 SQIVND (reference sequence). This CDR3 has 16 amino acids. Trimming shortened V by 5 bases and J by 5 bases, and 18 bases separated the two germline ends. DNA for the CDR3: TGTGCCAGTAGTTATAGGTTCTCAAAAGGGACCGGGGAGCTGTTTTTT. Protein: CASSYRFSKGTGELFF.

The genes are TRBV6-5 and TRBJ1-5; tentatively, D is TRBD1 (5 bases). Per the germline V gene, CDR1 is MNHEY and CDR2 is SVGAGI. The CDR3 covers 13 residues. Trimming took off 5 bases at V and 5 bases at J, with 10 bases between the two ends. The CDR3 sequence: CASSNQGDQPQHF. CDR3 sequence (DNA): TGTGCCAGCAGTAACCAGGGTGATCAGCCCCAGCATTTT.

CDR3 loop: CASSPTINMEAFF. The CDR3 DNA is TGTGCCAGCAGCCCAACAATAAATATGGAAGCTTTCTTT. This chain joins TRBV11-2 and TRBJ1-1; D unclear. Germline-derived CDR1 and CDR2 are SGHAT and FQNNGV. The CDR3 spans 13 residues. V shed 5 bases and J shed 8 bases, with 15 bases lying between them.

This chain connects TRBV14 to TRBJ1-2; D might be TRBD1 (6 bases). With 4 bases removed from V and 1 base from J, the gap between germline ends came to 10 bases. Germline CDR1 SGHDN, CDR2 FVKESK. CDR3 length: 14 amino acids. The CDR3 DNA sequence: TGTGCCAGCAGCCCCCTACAGGGTAACTATGGCTACACCTTC. This gives the protein CASSPLQGNYGYTF.

The rearrangement uses TRBV5-1 and TRBJ1-3; D is uncertain. This CDR3 comprises 14 residues. CDR1 and CDR2 (germline): SGHRS, YFSETQ. Deletions cut 4 bases from V and 0 bases from J, with 8 bases between. CDR3 sequence (DNA): TGCGCCAGCAGCGGGATGGGCTCTGGAAACACCATATATTTT. Amino acid sequence: CASSGMGSGNTIYF.

The CDR3 is CASSLDGRGAGYEQFF. CDR3 nucleotides: TGTGCCAGCAGCTTAGATGGGCGGGGGGCCGGCTATGAGCAGTTCTTC. The J gene is TRBJ2-1, the V gene TRBV7-9, with 8 nucleotides matching TRBD2. CDR1 and CDR2 from the germline V gene are SEHNR and FQNEAQ (reference sequence). The CDR3 extends over 16 amino acids. The V segment lost 1 base and the J segment 8 bases; nucleotides outside the gene matches: 10.